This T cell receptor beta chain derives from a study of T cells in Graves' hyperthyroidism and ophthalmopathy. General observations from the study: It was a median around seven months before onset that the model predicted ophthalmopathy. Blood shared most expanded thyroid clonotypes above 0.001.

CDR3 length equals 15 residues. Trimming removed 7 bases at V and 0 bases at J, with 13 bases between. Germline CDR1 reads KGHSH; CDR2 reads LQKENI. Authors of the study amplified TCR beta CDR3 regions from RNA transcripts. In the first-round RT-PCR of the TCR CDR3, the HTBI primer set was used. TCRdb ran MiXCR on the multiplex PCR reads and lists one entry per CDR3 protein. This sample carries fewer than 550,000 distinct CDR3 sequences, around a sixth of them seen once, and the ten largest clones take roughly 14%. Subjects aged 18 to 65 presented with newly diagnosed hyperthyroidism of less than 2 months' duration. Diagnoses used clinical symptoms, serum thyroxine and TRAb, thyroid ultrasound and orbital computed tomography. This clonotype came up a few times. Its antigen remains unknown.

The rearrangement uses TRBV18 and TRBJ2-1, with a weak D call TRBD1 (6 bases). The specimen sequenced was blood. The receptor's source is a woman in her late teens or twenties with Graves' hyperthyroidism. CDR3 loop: CASLPDRSSYNEQFF. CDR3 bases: TGTGCCAGCTTGCCAGACAGGAGCTCCTACAATGAGCAGTTCTTC.